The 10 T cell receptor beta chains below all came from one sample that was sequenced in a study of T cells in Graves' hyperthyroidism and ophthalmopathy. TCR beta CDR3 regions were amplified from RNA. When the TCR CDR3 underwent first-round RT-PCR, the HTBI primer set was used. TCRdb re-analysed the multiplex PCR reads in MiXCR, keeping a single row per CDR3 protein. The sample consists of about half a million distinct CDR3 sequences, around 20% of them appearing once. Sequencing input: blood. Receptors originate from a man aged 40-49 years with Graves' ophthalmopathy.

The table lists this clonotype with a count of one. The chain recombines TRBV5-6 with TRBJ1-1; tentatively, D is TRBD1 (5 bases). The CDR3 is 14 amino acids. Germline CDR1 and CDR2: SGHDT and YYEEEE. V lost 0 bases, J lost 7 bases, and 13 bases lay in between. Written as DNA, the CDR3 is TGTGCCAGCAGCTTGGGGGGCCCGGGAAATGAAGCTTTCTTT. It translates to CASSLGGPGNEAFF.

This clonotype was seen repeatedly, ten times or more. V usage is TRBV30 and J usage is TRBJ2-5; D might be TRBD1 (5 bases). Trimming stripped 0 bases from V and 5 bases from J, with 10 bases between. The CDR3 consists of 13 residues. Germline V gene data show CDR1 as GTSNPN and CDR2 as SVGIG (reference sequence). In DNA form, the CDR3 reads TGTGCCTGGAGTGTACGCAGGGATGAGACCCAGTACTTC. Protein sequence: CAWSVRRDETQYF.

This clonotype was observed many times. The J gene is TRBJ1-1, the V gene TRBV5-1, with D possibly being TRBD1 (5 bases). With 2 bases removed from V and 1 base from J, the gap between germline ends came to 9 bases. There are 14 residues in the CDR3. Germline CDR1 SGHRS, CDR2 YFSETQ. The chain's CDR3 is CASSLAGPNTEAFF. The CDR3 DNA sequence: TGCGCCAGCAGCTTAGCAGGGCCGAACACTGAAGCTTTCTTT. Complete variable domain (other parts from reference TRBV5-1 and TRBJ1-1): KAGVTQTPRYLIKTRGQQVTLSCSPISGHRSVSWYQQTPGQGLQFLFEYFSETQRNKGNFPGRFSGRQFSNSRSEMNVSTLELGDSALYLCASSLAGPNTEAFFGQGTRLTVV.

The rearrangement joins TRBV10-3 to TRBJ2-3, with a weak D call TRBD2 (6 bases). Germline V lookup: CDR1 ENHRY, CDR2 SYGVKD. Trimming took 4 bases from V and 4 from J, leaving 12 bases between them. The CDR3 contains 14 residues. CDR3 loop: CAISGLERADTQYF. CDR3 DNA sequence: TGTGCCATCAGTGGACTAGAACGAGCAGATACGCAGTATTTT.

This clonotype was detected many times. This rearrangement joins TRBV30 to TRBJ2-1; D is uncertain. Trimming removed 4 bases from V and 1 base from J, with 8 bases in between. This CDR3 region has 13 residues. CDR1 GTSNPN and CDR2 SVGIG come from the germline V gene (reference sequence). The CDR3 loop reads CAWTDLSYNEQFF. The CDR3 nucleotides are TGTGCCTGGACGGACCTGTCCTACAATGAGCAGTTCTTC.

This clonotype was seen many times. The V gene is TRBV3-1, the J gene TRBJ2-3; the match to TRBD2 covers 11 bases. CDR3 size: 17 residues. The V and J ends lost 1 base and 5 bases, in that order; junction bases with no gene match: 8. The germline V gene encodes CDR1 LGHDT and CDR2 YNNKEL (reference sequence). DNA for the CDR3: TGTGCCAGCAGCCAAGCCATAGCGGGGGGGCCGGGAGATACGCAGTATTTT. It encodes CASSQAIAGGPGDTQYF.

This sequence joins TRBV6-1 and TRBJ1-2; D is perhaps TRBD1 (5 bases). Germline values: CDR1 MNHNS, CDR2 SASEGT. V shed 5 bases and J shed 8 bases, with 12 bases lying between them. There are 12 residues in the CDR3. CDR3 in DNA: TGTGCCAGCAGTAGGCCAGGGTTCGGCTACACCTTC. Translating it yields CASSRPGFGYTF.

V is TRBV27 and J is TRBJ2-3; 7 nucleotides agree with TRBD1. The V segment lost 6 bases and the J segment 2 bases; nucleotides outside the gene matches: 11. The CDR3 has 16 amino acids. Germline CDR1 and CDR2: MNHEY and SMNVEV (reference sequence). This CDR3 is CASSPLTTGYTDTQYF. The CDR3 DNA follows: TGTGCCAGCAGCCCACTAACGACAGGGTACACAGATACGCAGTATTTT.

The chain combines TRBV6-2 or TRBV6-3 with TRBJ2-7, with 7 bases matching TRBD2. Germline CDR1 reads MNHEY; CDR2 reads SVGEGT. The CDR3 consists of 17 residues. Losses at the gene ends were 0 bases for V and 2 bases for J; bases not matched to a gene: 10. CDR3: CASSYSSGREPPYEQYF. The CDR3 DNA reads TGTGCCAGCAGTTACTCGAGTGGGCGGGAGCCTCCCTACGAGCAGTACTTC.

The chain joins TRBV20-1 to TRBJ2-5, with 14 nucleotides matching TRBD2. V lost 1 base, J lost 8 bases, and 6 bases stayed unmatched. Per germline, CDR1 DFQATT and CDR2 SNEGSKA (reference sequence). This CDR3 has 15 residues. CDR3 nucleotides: TGCAGTGCTAGAGGGACTAGCGGGGGGAGTCGAACCCAGTACTTC. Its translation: CSARGTSGGSRTQYF.